The 21 T cell receptor beta chains below were found in one sample sequenced in a study of blood T cell repertoires in COVID-19. Sequenced by immunoSEQ multiplex PCR; TCRdb stores in-frame clones only, minus some. The table shows about 170,000 clones, with roughly 93% occurring only once. Sequencing was performed on peripheral blood. The receptor source for this set is a man between 18 and 29 years old with COVID-19, enrolled during active disease.

The V and J genes are TRBV24-1 and TRBJ2-7; tentative D call: TRBD2 (5 bases). Deletions cut 5 bases from V and 7 bases from J, with 14 bases between. This CDR3 is 13 amino acids long. Per the germline V gene, CDR1 is KGHDR and CDR2 is SFDVKD. The chain's CDR3 is CATSGAGFSEQYF. The DNA of the CDR3 is TGTGCCACCAGTGGGGCGGGTTTCAGTGAGCAGTACTTC.

The chain joins TRBV5-5 to TRBJ1-2, with 7 bases matching TRBD1. J gave up 5 bases and V 4 bases, and 8 bases lay outside the gene matches. Looked up from germline, CDR1 is SGHKS and CDR2 is YYEKEE (reference sequence). The CDR3 spans 14 residues. This CDR3 reads CASSLDRETYGYTF. CDR3 coding DNA: TGTGCCAGCAGCCTTGACAGGGAAACTTATGGCTACACCTTC.

CDR3 bases: TGTGCCAGCAGTTACTCAACGCCGAGGGCGACAGATACGCAGTATTTT. Residues: CASSYSTPRATDTQYF. The chain employs TRBV6-5 and TRBJ2-3, with TRBD2 as a possible D gene (5 bases). This CDR3 region has 16 residues. Trimming took off 0 bases at V and 3 bases at J, with 13 bases between the two ends. The germline V gene encodes CDR1 MNHEY and CDR2 SVGAGI.

V usage is TRBV27 and J usage is TRBJ1-6; D not certain. The CDR3 runs to 15 residues. V was pared by 2 bases and J by 7 bases, with 12 bases between. Germline V gene lookup returns CDR1 MNHEY and CDR2 SMNVEV (reference sequence). CDR3: CASSLRKTTNSPLHF. In nucleotides, the CDR3 is TGTGCCAGCAGTTTACGCAAGACAACCAATTCACCCCTCCACTTT.

This clone was observed a single time. This may be a read error, as it is one base from a much larger clone. The chain is built from TRBV9 and TRBJ1-6; D is unresolved. There are 13 residues in the CDR3. Germline CDR1 is SGDLS and CDR2 is YYNGEE. V lost 0 bases and J lost 6, with 4 bases in between. CDR3 loop: CASSVVSNSPLHF. DNA for the CDR3: TGTGCCAGCAGCGTAGTCTCTAATTCACCCCTCCACTTT.

The chain links TRBV7-9 to TRBJ1-2; D is perhaps TRBD1 (5 bases). The CDR3 has 13 amino acids. V lost 5 bases and J 8 bases, leaving 15 bases between the germline ends. Germline V lookup: CDR1 SEHNR, CDR2 FQNEAQ (reference sequence). CDR3 sequence reads: CASSLLGPVGYTF. CDR3 coding DNA: TGTGCCAGCAGCCTCCTGGGGCCTGTAGGCTACACCTTC.

This chain links TRBV28 with TRBJ1-1, with D perhaps matching TRBD1 (5 bases). CDR1 and CDR2 from the germline V gene are MDHEN and SYDVKM. CDR3 size: 14 residues. Trimming pared 5 bases from V and 7 bases from J, leaving 17 bases between. CDR3 DNA sequence: TGTGCCAGCAGTGATTCCCAGGGCTTGGATGAAGCTTTCTTT. This codes for CASSDSQGLDEAFF.

The rearrangement links TRBV7-6 to TRBJ2-5; the D gene is possibly TRBD1 (6 bases). Trimming stripped 5 bases from V and 3 bases from J, with 7 bases between. Germline V lookup: CDR1 SGHVS, CDR2 FNYEAQ. CDR3 length equals 12 residues. CDR3 DNA: TGTGCCAGCAGCCAGGGGAAAGAGACCCAGTACTTC. Its translation is CASSQGKETQYF. The full variable domain, its missing parts supplied by reference TRBV7-6 and TRBJ2-5, is GAGVSQSPRYKVTKRGQDVALRCDPISGHVSLYWYRQALGQGPEFLTYFNYEAQQDKSGLPNDRFSAERPEGSISTLTIQRTEQRDSAMYRCASSQGKETQYFGPGTRLLVL.

CDR3 nucleotides: TGTGCCAGCAGGCCTCAAGCGGGAGCAGATGAGCAGTTCTTC. Its translation is CASRPQAGADEQFF. The chain links TRBV11-2 to TRBJ2-1; 8 bases align to TRBD2. Germline V gene lookup returns CDR1 SGHAT and CDR2 FQNNGV. J gave up 8 bases and V 6 bases, and 9 bases lay outside the gene matches. CDR3 size: 14 residues.

The rearrangement joins TRBV7-9 to TRBJ2-1; 11 nucleotides line up with TRBD2. The J segment lost 8 bases and the V segment lost 5 bases, leaving 14 bases of the junction unmatched. CDR1 and CDR2 from the germline V gene are SEHNR and FQNEAQ (reference sequence). This CDR3 is 17 amino acids long. CDR3: CASSPKRPSGRFHEQFF. The CDR3 DNA is TGTGCCAGCAGCCCAAAAAGGCCTAGCGGGAGGTTCCATGAGCAGTTCTTC.

The chain has TRBV28 and TRBJ2-1, with 10 positions matching TRBD1. The junction had 10 bases not matched to a gene; V was cut back by 4 bases and J by 7 bases. In germline, CDR1 is MDHEN, CDR2 SYDVKM. This CDR3 spans 16 amino acids. The CDR3 DNA sequence: TGTGCCAGCAGTTCTAGTGACAGGGGGCGTTGGAATGAGCAGTTCTTC. Translated: CASSSSDRGRWNEQFF.

The gene calls are TRBV13 and TRBJ2-1, with no clear D. V lost 4 bases, J lost 4 bases, and 8 bases lay in between. The CDR3 totals 13 residues. The germline V gene encodes CDR1 PRHDT and CDR2 FYEKMQ (reference sequence). The CDR3 DNA sequence: TGTGCCAGCAGCTCGACGGGTTACAATGAGCAGTTCTTC. Translating gives CASSSTGYNEQFF.

V is TRBV2 and J is TRBJ1-1, with D maybe TRBD1 (5 bases). Trimming removed 9 bases from V and 3 bases from J, with 14 bases in between. Germline V CDR1 and CDR2: SNHLY, FYNNEI. The CDR3 spans 13 residues. CDR3 loop: CAREDSTYTEAFF. The DNA of the CDR3 is TGTGCCAGGGAAGACAGCACTTACACTGAAGCTTTCTTT.

The chain links TRBV12-3 or TRBV12-4 to TRBJ2-1; D not certain. V was cut by 4 bases and J by 10 bases, with 14 bases left in between. CDR3 length equals 13 residues. CDR3 loop: CASSSYNFEEQFF. The CDR3 region has the DNA TGTGCCAGCAGTTCTTATAATTTCGAGGAGCAGTTCTTC.

The rearrangement links TRBV19 to TRBJ2-1; D not certain. Germline V gives CDR1 LNHDA, CDR2 SQIVND (reference sequence). V lost 1 base to trimming and J lost 4 bases, with 2 bases between them. CDR3 length: 12 amino acids. The CDR3 is CASSIAYNEQFF. In DNA, the CDR3 is TGTGCCAGTAGTATAGCTTACAATGAGCAGTTCTTC.

This chain joins TRBV6-1 and TRBJ2-2; TRBD2 is a possible D gene (5 bases). V lost 0 bases, J lost 4 bases, and 24 bases lay in between. The CDR3 loop spans 20 amino acids. Germline values: CDR1 MNHNS, CDR2 SASEGT. The CDR3 is CASSEALYLAAVRATGELFF. CDR3 in DNA: TGTGCCAGCAGTGAAGCGCTTTATCTTGCGGCCGTGAGGGCCACCGGGGAGCTGTTTTTT.

A single count supports this clone. The chain uses TRBV7-8 and TRBJ2-7; 9 bases map to TRBD1. The CDR3 has 17 amino acids. J was trimmed by 2 bases and V by 5 bases; bases with no gene match: 13. Germline V gene lookup returns CDR1 SGHVS and CDR2 FQNEAQ. The CDR3 spells CASSVTAGTGRPYEQYF. CDR3 in DNA: TGTGCCAGCAGCGTAACAGCCGGGACAGGGCGACCCTACGAGCAGTACTTC.

The chain combines TRBV4-2 with TRBJ2-2; 8 bases align to TRBD2. The germline gives CDR1 LGHNA, CDR2 YNFKEQ. V shed 4 bases and J 6 bases; nucleotides not matched to a gene: 7. The CDR3 loop spans 15 amino acids. The DNA for the CDR3 is TGTGCCAGCAGCCCCGACCGGGGGGGCCCCGGGGAGCTGTTTTTT. Amino acid sequence: CASSPDRGGPGELFF.

J is TRBJ1-1 and V is TRBV11-2, with D hard to call. There are 14 residues in the CDR3. Per germline, CDR1 SGHAT and CDR2 FQNNGV. The germline V and J ends were trimmed by 3 bases and 0 bases, with 8 bases remaining between them. CDR3 nucleotide sequence: TGTGCCAGCAGCTTTCCATACATGAACACTGAAGCTTTCTTT. Translated: CASSFPYMNTEAFF. Based on the CDR3 plus reference TRBV11-2 and TRBJ1-1, the full variable domain is EAGVAQSPRYKIIEKRQSVAFWCNPISGHATLYWYQQILGQGPKLLIQFQNNGVVDDSQLPKDRFSAERLKGVDSTLKIQPAKLEDSAVYLCASSFPYMNTEAFFGQGTRLTVV.

Remarks on this clone: The junction departs from germline at one end; a sequencing error may be responsible. The chain uses TRBV6-1 and TRBJ1-4, with 8 bases fitting TRBD1. The CDR3 consists of 16 residues. CDR1 MNHNS and CDR2 SASEGT come from the germline V gene. The CDR3 here is CASSEGRGQGNEKLLF. DNA of the CDR3: TGTGCCAGCAGTGAAGGCAGGGGGCAGGGTAATGAAAAACTGCTTTTT.

V gene TRBV5-6 combines with J gene TRBJ1-6; 7 positions agree with TRBD1. V was pared by 5 bases and J by 9 bases, with 8 bases of the junction left unmatched. This CDR3 comprises 14 residues. Germline V lookup: CDR1 SGHDT, CDR2 YYEEEE. DNA for the CDR3: TGTGCCAGCAGGAGTGACAGGGATATTTCACCCCTCCACTTT. Translating it yields CASRSDRDISPLHF.